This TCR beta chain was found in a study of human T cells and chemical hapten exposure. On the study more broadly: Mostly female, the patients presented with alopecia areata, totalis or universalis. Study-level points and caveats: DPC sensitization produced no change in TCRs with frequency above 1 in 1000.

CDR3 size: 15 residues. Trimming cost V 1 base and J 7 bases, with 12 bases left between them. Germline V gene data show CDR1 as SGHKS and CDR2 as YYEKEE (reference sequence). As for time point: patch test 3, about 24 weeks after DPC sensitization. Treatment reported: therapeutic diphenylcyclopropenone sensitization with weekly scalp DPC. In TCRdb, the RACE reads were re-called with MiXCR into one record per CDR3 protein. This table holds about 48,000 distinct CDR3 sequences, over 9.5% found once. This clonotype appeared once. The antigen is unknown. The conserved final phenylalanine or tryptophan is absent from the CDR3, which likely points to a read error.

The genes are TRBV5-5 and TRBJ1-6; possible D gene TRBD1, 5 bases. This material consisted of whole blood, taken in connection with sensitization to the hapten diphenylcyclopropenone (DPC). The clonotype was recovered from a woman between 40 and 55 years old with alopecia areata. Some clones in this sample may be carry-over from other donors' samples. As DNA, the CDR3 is TGTGCCAGCAGCTTGCGGCAGGGCTACAATTCACCCCTCCACTTA. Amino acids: CASSLRQGYNSPLHL.